This T cell receptor (beta chain) is drawn from a study of shared clonotypes between healthy human individuals. Study conclusions and caveats: Donor clonotype sharing was expected to depend on sequencing depth. What rarefaction showed was incomplete sorted-subset sequencing despite large depth.

Naive CD8 populations comprised CD45RO-negative cells positively selected for CCR7, excluding terminally differentiated effector memory CD45RA+ cells. With regard to this clone: Its antigen is not identified.

Genomic DNA (from each subset) was split evenly across several immunoSEQ plates. Libraries were prepared by immunoSEQ multiplex PCR; TCRdb keeps only in-frame clonotypes and omits some of them. The table includes about 2.1 million clones, around 95% detected once. The TCR comes from a man in his late teens or twenties in good health. Some clones in this sample may be carry-over from other donors' samples. Sequencing was carried out using naive CD8+ T cells from PBMCs.

CDR3 sequence: CASSDRLAGYEQYF. CDR3 nucleotides: TGTGCCAGCAGTGACCGACTAGCGGGCTACGAGCAGTACTTC. This chain uses TRBV6-1 with TRBJ2-7; 10 nucleotides match TRBD2. V dropped 3 bases and J dropped 3; count of bases not matched to a gene: 2. The CDR3 covers 14 residues. Germline values: CDR1 MNHNS, CDR2 SASEGT.